This T cell receptor (beta chain) was found in a study of blood T cell repertoires in COVID-19 (dated by TCRdb to about 2020). General notes on the study: The collaborator samples originated in the United States, Italy and Spain and spanned the acute and convalescent phases of COVID-19. The material from the prospective study consisted of cDNA or gDNA derived from T cells, B-cell-depleted T cells, or PBMCs. Deeply sampled blood TCRbeta repertoires from subjects exposed to, actively infected with, or recovered from COVID-19 were included in the dataset. The repertoires were released in a freely available public database meant as a resource for research on the immune response to SARS-CoV-2. Samples came from the ongoing ImmuneRACE study (first 160 participants) plus 1,254 subjects from 6 global collaborators. Nearly every sample came with metadata listing a de-identified subject ID, COVID-19 status, age in years and sex. Where available, HLA class I and class II types were taken from metadata supplied by the sample provider and were not determined by assay-based typing. What the authors observed across the whole study: The amount of clinical and demographic metadata varied by source and participant and was provided uncurated.

Points on this clone: Which antigen it targets is not known. The input lacks base qualities; no much larger clone sits a single base away.

A second Seattle source provided samples from volunteer blood donors who had recovered from COVID-19. The collaborating institutions used their own protocols to collect whole blood in K2EDTA tubes. For TCRbeta analysis, collaborators shipped samples in one of three forms: frozen whole blood, isolated PBMCs, or DNA extracted from either of those sample types. TCRbeta CDR3 regions were amplified from genomic DNA by means of the immunoSEQ Assay, a bias-controlled multiplex PCR. Regarding the original processing steps: Nucleated cell counts per sample were estimated from amplification of reference gene primers within the assay. To quantify the absolute abundance of each unique TCRbeta CDR3 rearrangement, sequence reads were collapsed and filtered. For each sample, productive Simpson clonality was calculated by taking the square root of Simpson's diversity index across productive rearrangements. TCRdb retrieved this table from immuneACCESS and kept in-frame rearrangements only. Not all clones are present; in checked studies, unresolved V genes account for under half, and no reason is known for the remainder. V, J and clone size derive from that table, while D and trimming were established from the DNA sequence. This sample has 200,000 to 250,000 clones in its table, and 65% to 85% of those were observed once. In total, the top ten clones hold around 3.1% of the sample.

Its CDR3 holds 14 amino acids, cysteine through phenylalanine. The DNA shown is the 42-base CDR3, in frame from base 1. Looking up the germline V gene (reference sequence) yields CDR1 MNHNY and CDR2 SVGAGI. Trimming removed 4 bases from V and 8 bases from J; the gene matches leave 10 bases unexplained. The chain employs TRBV6-6 and TRBJ1-1, and TRBD1 aligns with 7 junction nucleotides. The sequenced material came from peripheral blood. The clonotype comes from a woman younger than 45 who had recovered from COVID-19. The CDR3 reads CASSSRTGSGEAFF. The DNA is as follows: TGTGCCAGCAGTTCCCGGACAGGTTCAGGGGAAGCTTTCTTT.